This TCR beta chain comes out of a study of blood T cell repertoires in COVID-19. J lost 5 bases, V lost 4 bases, and 7 bases had no gene match. CDR3 length equals 15 residues. Germline CDR1 reads SGHRS; CDR2 reads YFSETQ. Sequencing used immunoSEQ multiplex PCR; TCRdb keeps in-frame clones, though not all of them. The profile shows some 100,000 clones, just under 80% of them singletons. The genes are TRBV5-1 and TRBJ2-5; the match to TRBD2 covers 11 bases. This TCR came from a man in his sixties or seventies with active or convalescent COVID-19. Source material: peripheral blood. The CDR3 DNA sequence: TGCGCCAGCAGCGCCGGGACTAGCGGACGGGAGACCCAGTACTTC. It codes for CASSAGTSGRETQYF.